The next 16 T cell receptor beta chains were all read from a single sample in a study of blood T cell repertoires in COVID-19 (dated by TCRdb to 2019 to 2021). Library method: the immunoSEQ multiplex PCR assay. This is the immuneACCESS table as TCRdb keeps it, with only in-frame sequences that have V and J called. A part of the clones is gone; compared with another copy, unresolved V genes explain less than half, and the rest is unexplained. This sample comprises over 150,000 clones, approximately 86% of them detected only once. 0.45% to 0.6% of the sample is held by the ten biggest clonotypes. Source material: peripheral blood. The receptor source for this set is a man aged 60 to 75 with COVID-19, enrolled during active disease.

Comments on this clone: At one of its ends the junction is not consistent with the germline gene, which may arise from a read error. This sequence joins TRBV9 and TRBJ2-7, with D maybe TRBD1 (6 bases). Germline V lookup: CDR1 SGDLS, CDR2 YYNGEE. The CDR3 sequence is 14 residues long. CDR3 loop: CASSVAGRGLAMHF. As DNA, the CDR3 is TGTGCCAGCAGCGTAGCAGGCAGGGGCTTAGCCATGCACTTC.

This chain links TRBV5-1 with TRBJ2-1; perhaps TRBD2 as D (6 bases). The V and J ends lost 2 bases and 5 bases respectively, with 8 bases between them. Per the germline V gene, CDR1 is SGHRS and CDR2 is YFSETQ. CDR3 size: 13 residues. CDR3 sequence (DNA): TGCGCCAGCAGCTTCCCTAGCGACAATGAGCAGTTCTTC. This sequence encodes CASSFPSDNEQFF.

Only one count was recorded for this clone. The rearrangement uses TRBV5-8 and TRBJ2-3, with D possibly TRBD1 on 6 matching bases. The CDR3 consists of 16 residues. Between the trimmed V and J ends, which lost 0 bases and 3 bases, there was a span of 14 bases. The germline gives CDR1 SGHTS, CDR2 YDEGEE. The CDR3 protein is CASSLGRRGATDTQYF. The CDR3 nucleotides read TGTGCCAGCAGCTTGGGCCGCAGGGGCGCGACAGATACGCAGTATTTT.

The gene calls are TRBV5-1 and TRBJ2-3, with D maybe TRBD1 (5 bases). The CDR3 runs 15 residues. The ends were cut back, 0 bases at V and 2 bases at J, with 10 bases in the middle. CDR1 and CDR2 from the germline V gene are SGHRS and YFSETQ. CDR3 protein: CASSLGGSSTDTQYF. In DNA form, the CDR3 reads TGCGCCAGCAGCTTGGGGGGCAGTTCCACAGATACGCAGTATTTT. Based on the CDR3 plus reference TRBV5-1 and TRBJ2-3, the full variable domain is KAGVTQTPRYLIKTRGQQVTLSCSPISGHRSVSWYQQTPGQGLQFLFEYFSETQRNKGNFPGRFSGRQFSNSRSEMNVSTLELGDSALYLCASSLGGSSTDTQYFGPGTRLTVL.

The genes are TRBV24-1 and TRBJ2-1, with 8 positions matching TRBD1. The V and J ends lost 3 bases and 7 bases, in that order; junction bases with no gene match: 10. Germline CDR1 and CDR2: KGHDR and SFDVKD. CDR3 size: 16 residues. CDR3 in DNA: TGTGCCACCAGTGATAAAACAGGGGGAAAGTGGAATGAGCAGTTCTTC. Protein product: CATSDKTGGKWNEQFF.

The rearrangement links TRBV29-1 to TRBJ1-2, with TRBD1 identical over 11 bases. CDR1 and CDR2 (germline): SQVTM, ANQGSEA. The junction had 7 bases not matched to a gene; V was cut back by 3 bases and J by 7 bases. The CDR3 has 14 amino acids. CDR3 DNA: TGCAGCGTTGATCGGGACAGGGGGGCAGGTGGCTACACCTTC. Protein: CSVDRDRGAGGYTF.

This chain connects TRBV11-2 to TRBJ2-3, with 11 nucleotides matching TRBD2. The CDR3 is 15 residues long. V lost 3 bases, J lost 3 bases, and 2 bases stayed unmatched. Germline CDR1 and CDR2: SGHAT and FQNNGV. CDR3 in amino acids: CASSFTSGGTDTQYF. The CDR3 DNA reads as TGTGCCAGCAGCTTTACTAGCGGGGGAACAGATACGCAGTATTTT.

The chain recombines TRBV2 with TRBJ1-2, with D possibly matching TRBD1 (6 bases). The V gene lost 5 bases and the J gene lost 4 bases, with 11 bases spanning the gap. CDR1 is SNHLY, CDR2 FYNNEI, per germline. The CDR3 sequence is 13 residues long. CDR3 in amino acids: CASSRTDVYGYTF. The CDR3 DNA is TGTGCCAGCAGTCGGACAGACGTCTATGGCTACACCTTC. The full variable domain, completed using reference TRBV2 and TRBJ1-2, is EPEVTQTPSHQVTQMGQEVILRCVPISNHLYFYWYRQILGQKVEFLVSFYNNEISEKSEIFDDQFSVERPDGSNFTLKIRSTKLEDSAMYFCASSRTDVYGYTFGSGTRLTVV.

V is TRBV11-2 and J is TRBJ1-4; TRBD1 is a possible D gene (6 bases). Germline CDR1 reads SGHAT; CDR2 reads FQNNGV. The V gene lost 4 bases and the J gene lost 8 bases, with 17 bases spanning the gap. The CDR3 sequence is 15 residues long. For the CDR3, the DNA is TGTGCCAGCAGCTCTAACAGGGCTCAAGGGGAAAAACTGTTTTTT. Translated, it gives CASSSNRAQGEKLFF.

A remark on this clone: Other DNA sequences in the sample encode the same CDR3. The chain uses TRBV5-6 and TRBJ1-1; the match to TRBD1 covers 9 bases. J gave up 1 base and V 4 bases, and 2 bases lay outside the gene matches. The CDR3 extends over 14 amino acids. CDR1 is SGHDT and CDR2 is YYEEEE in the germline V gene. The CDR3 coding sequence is TGTGCCAGCAGCCGGGACAGGGCGAACACTGAAGCTTTCTTT. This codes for CASSRDRANTEAFF.

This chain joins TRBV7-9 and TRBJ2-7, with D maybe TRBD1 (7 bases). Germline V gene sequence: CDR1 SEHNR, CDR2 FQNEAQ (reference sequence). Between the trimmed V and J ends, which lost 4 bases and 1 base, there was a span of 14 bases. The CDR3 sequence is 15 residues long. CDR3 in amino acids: CASSSGQAGSYEQYF. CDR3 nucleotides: TGTGCCAGCAGCTCAGGACAGGCGGGGTCCTACGAGCAGTACTTC. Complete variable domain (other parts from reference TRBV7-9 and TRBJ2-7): DTGVSQNPRHKITKRGQNVTFRCDPISEHNRLYWYRQTLGQGPEFLTYFQNEAQLEKSRLLSDRFSAERPKGSFSTLEIQRTEQGDSAMYLCASSSGQAGSYEQYFGPGTRLTVT.

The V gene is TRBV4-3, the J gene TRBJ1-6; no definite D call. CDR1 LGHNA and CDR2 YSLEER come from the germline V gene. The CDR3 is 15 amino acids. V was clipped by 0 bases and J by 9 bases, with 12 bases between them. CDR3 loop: CASSQEPGTVSPLHF. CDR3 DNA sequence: TGCGCCAGCAGCCAAGAACCGGGAACCGTTTCACCCCTCCACTTT.

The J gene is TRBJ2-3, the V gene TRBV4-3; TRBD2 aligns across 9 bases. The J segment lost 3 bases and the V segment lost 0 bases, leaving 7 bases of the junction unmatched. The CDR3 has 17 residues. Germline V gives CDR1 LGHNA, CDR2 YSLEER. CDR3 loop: CASSQDWAGGQTDTQYF. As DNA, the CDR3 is TGCGCCAGCAGCCAAGATTGGGCGGGGGGGCAAACAGATACGCAGTATTTT.

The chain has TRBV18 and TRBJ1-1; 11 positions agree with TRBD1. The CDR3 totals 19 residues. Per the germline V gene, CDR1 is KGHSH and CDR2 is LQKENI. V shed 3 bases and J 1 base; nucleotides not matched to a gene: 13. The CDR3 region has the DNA TGTGCCAGCTCACCCCCGAATCCGGGACAGGGGGGCCGGAACACTGAAGCTTTCTTT. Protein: CASSPPNPGQGGRNTEAFF.

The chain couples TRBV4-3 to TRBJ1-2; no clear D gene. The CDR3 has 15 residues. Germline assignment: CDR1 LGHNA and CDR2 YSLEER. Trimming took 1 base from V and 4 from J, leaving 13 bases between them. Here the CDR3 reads CASSQGAQYGYGYTF. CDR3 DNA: TGCGCCAGCAGCCAAGGGGCGCAGTACGGCTATGGCTACACCTTC.

CDR3 amino acids: CATSDSPSTGGRGYTF. In DNA form, the CDR3 reads TGTGCCACCAGTGATTCCCCATCGACAGGGGGCAGAGGCTACACCTTC. The chain recombines TRBV24-1 with TRBJ1-2; 10 nucleotides agree with TRBD1. The CDR3 is 16 amino acids. V lost 2 bases to trimming and J lost 8 bases; unmatched junction nucleotides: 10. Germline CDR1 reads KGHDR; CDR2 reads SFDVKD.